The clone carrying this T cell receptor beta chain was observed a handful of times. Its antigen is currently unknown. Production of TCR cDNA was by 5'RACE template switching, which also added a universal primer site and UMIs. TCRdb called the 5' RACE reads again in MiXCR, with one record for every CDR3 protein. Of around 550,000 distinct CDR3 sequences listed, roughly 19% were seen once; the top ten hold about 13%. The data were obtained in a study of T cells after yellow fever vaccination. Study results and caveats: Clonotype sharing between CD4 and CD8 compartments was small. High-abundance clonotypes from the bulk population could contaminate FACS-sorted repertoires.

Germline V gene data show CDR1 as MNHEY and CDR2 as SVGAGI. This CDR3 is 14 amino acids long. Trimming left V 2 bases short and J 4 bases short, with 12 bases between. The sample here was PBMCs, taken 15 days after the yellow fever booster vaccination. The TCR was taken from a man aged 30 to 45 who received the YFV17D yellow fever vaccine. The chain joins TRBV6-5 to TRBJ2-7; tentative D call: TRBD1 (6 bases). Here the CDR3 reads CASSYPGVGYEQYF. The CDR3 DNA reads TGTGCCAGCAGTTACCCAGGGGTAGGTTACGAGCAGTACTTC.